This TCR beta chain was found in a study of tumor-infiltrating lymphocytes in localized non-small cell lung cancer. The data were produced by immunoSEQ multiplex PCR, yet TCRdb's version contains in-frame clones alone and is incomplete. The table includes approximately 12,000 clones, around 78% detected once. The sequencing input was lung tumor tissue. The source of this sequence is a human donor with non-small cell lung cancer.

CDR3 nucleotide sequence: TGTGCCAGCAGGGGCACACGGAACACTGAAGCTTTCTTT. The encoded protein is CASRGTRNTEAFF. This sequence joins TRBV5-8 and TRBJ1-1; D gene ambiguous. Trimming took off 5 bases at V and 1 base at J, with 9 bases between the two ends. CDR1 and CDR2 (germline): SGHTS, YDEGEE. There are 13 residues in the CDR3.